The 13 T cell receptor beta chains presented below share a single source sample, sequenced in a study of cytomegalovirus exposure and HLA in healthy donors. The primer mix had 60 Vbeta and 13 Jbeta primers. Repertoires were generated with immunoSEQ multiplex PCR, while TCRdb's copy carries only in-frame clones and drops some. The profile covers about 200,000 clones, with approximately 80% appearing a single time and roughly 15% taken by the ten largest. The specimen was PBMCs. These receptors originate from a man aged 40-49 years in good health and CMV-seronegative.

This clone has only a few counts. This chain connects TRBV28 to TRBJ1-5, with D hard to call. CDR1 is MDHEN and CDR2 is SYDVKM in the germline V gene. The V end lost 2 bases, the J end lost 4 bases, and 6 bases lay between the germline ends. The CDR3 is 13 residues long. The CDR3, as DNA: TGTGCCAGCAGTTTAAATGTAAATCAGCCCCAGCATTTT. It specifies CASSLNVNQPQHF.

The chain combines TRBV18 with TRBJ2-4; the D gene is possibly TRBD1 (6 bases). Germline CDR1 KGHSH, CDR2 LQKENI. The CDR3 totals 16 residues. V lost 0 bases to trimming and J lost 6 bases, with 15 bases between them. Here the CDR3 DNA reads TGTGCCAGCTCACCACCTAACGTACAGGGCCCAAACATTCAGTACTTC. This codes for CASSPPNVQGPNIQYF.

The CDR3 coding sequence is TGCAGCGTTGAAGAGGGCGGGAAGTTCTTC. Its translation is CSVEEGGKFF. The rearrangement joins TRBV29-1 to TRBJ2-1; D is perhaps TRBD2 (6 bases). Trimming removed 0 bases from V and 14 bases from J, with 8 bases in between. The CDR3 spans 10 residues. Germline V gene lookup returns CDR1 SQVTM and CDR2 ANQGSEA.

This rearrangement joins TRBV7-9 to TRBJ2-2; possible D gene TRBD1, 7 bases. Germline V lookup: CDR1 SEHNR, CDR2 FQNEAQ (reference sequence). The CDR3 totals 16 residues. The V gene lost 2 bases and the J gene lost 3 bases, with 13 bases spanning the gap. For the CDR3, the DNA is TGTGCCAGCAGCTTAAGGCAGGGGGGCGACACCGGGGAGCTGTTTTTT. Its protein product is CASSLRQGGDTGELFF.

The V and J genes are TRBV7-5 and TRBJ2-5; the table's D call of TRBD2 was not tested on the DNA. TRBV7-5 is a pseudogene locus. The CDR3 is 17 amino acids. CDR3 region: CVRSLVYGWSGQETQYF. DNA of the CDR3: TGTGTCAGAAGCTTAGTCTACGGGTGGAGCGGCCAAGAGACCCAGTACTTC.

V gene TRBV4-2 combines with J gene TRBJ2-7, with 8 bases lining up with TRBD2. The CDR3 has 16 amino acids. The V and J ends lost 4 bases and 0 bases, in that order; junction bases with no gene match: 8. CDR1 and CDR2 (germline): LGHNA, YNFKEQ. The CDR3: CASSPPGGGPSYEQYF. DNA of the CDR3: TGTGCCAGCAGCCCCCCGGGAGGGGGGCCCTCCTACGAGCAGTACTTC.

This clone was detected only once. V is TRBV6-5 and J is TRBJ1-6, with D perhaps matching TRBD1 (5 bases). V lost 2 bases and J lost 7, with 12 bases in between. Per the germline V gene, CDR1 is MNHEY and CDR2 is SVGAGI. The CDR3 runs to 15 residues. The CDR3 DNA sequence: TGTGCCAGCAGTTACCGCAGGGTTGGAAATTCACCCCTCCACTTT. Its translation: CASSYRRVGNSPLHF.

The chain employs TRBV7-2 and TRBJ2-7; D not resolved. Germline CDR1 reads SGHTA; CDR2 reads FQGNSA. CDR3 size: 14 residues. The V gene lost 5 bases and the J gene lost 4 bases, with 15 bases spanning the gap. The CDR3 DNA follows: TGTGCCAGCAGCCCGCTCGAGGCCTGGTACGAGCAGTACTTC. Protein: CASSPLEAWYEQYF.

V gene TRBV15 combines with J gene TRBJ1-1; D is possibly TRBD1 (5 bases). There are 12 residues in the CDR3. Germline lookup yields CDR1 LNHNV and CDR2 YYDKDF (reference sequence). Trimming left V 5 bases short and J 7 bases short, with 11 bases between. CDR3 coding DNA: TGTGCCACCAGCGCGAGACAGTTTGAAGCTTTCTTT. It is translated as CATSARQFEAFF.

V and J are TRBV2 and TRBJ2-3; 7 nucleotides agree with TRBD1. CDR1 and CDR2 (germline): SNHLY, FYNNEI. There are 14 residues in the CDR3. After removal of 4 bases from V and 0 bases from J, the junction contained 1 base not matched to a gene. The CDR3 DNA reads TGTGCCAGCAGTGTACAGGGGAGCACAGATACGCAGTATTTT. The encoded protein is CASSVQGSTDTQYF.

V gene TRBV5-6 combines with J gene TRBJ2-7, with D possibly being TRBD1 (5 bases). CDR1 SGHDT and CDR2 YYEEEE come from the germline V gene. Trimming stripped 5 bases from V and 6 bases from J, with 12 bases between. The CDR3 runs to 12 residues. The CDR3 DNA follows: TGTGCCAGCAGAAATGGAAGGGGCGAGCAGTACTTC. The encoded protein is CASRNGRGEQYF. Filled out from reference TRBV5-6 and TRBJ2-7, the complete variable domain reads DAGVTQSPTHLIKTRGQQVTLRCSPKSGHDTVSWYQQALGQGPQFIFQYYEEEERQRGNFPDRFSGHQFPNYSSELNVNALLLGDSALYLCASRNGRGEQYFGPGTRLTVT.

This chain uses TRBV5-6 with TRBJ2-7; weak D call: TRBD1 (6 bases). V lost 5 bases and J 4 bases, leaving 16 bases between the germline ends. In germline, CDR1 is SGHDT, CDR2 YYEEEE. The CDR3 contains 14 residues. The CDR3 reads CASRHRDTLYEQYF. CDR3 DNA: TGTGCCAGCAGGCACCGGGACACACTTTACGAGCAGTACTTC.

This clone was counted once. The chain has TRBV9 and TRBJ2-7; TRBD2 matches at 14 bases. This CDR3 has 15 amino acids. Germline CDR1 is SGDLS and CDR2 is YYNGEE. The V gene end was trimmed by 7 bases and the J gene end by 5 bases; junction bases not matched to a gene: 8. Here the CDR3 reads CASAIGLAGGDEQYF. DNA of the CDR3: TGTGCCAGCGCAATCGGACTAGCGGGGGGTGACGAGCAGTACTTC.